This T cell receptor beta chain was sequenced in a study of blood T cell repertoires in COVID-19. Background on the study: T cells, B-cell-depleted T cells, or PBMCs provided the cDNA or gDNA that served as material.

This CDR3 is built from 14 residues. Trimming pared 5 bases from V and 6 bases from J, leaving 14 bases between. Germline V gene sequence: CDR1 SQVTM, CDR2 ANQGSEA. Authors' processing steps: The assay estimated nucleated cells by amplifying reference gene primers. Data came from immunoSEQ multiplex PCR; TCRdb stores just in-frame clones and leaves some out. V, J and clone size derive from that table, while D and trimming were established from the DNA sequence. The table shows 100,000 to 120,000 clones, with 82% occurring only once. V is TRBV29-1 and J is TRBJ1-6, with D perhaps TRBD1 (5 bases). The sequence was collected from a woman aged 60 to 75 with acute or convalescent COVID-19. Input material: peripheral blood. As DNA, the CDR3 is TGCAGCGTTAAAATCGACAGATCTAATTCACCCCTCCACTTT. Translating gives CSVKIDRSNSPLHF.